The clone carrying this T cell receptor (beta chain) was counted many times. Between the trimmed V and J ends, which lost 1 base and 2 bases, there was a span of 9 bases. From germline, CDR1 is SGHTA and CDR2 FQGNSA. The CDR3 extends over 14 amino acids. Using its own MiXCR run on the RT-PCR reads, TCRdb lists one record per CDR3 protein. The sample yields about 700,000 distinct CDR3 sequences, approximately 15% seen once. The chain has TRBV7-2 and TRBJ2-7, with D unclear. The sample consisted of memory CD4+ T cells from blood. This TCR came from a female donor in good health, serving as a healthy control. In DNA form, the CDR3 reads TGTGCCAGCAGCTTAGGACCAGGCCCCTACGAGCAGTACTTC. This encodes CASSLGPGPYEQYF.